One sample yielded the 14 T cell receptor beta chains listed below, sequenced in a study of CXCR3-negative and CXCR3-positive naive CD8 T cells. UMI labels and 5' RACE were used to prepare the TRB cDNA libraries. Reprocessing the 5' RACE reads, TCRdb reports a single entry for every CDR3 protein and omits DNA. The record lists some 49,000 distinct CDR3 sequences, of which the ten most abundant hold roughly 2.3%. Sequences were obtained from naive CXCR3- CD8+ T cells from blood. The sample's subset: CD45RO-CCR7+CD27+CD95- naive CD8+ T cells lacking CXCR3 (TNR3-). These receptor sequences come from a human donor in good health. Some clones in this sample may be carry-over from other donors' samples.

The V call is TRBV29-1, the J call TRBJ2-5; TCRdb returns TRBD1, unconfirmable since there is no DNA. Germline CDR1 and CDR2: SQVTM and ANQGSEA. The CDR3 runs to 17 residues. The CDR3: CSVVSVAGGWKQETQYF.

The gene calls are TRBV11-2 and TRBJ2-1; TCRdb's assignment of TRBD1 cannot be checked, as there is no DNA. The CDR3 loop spans 17 amino acids. The V gene's germline CDR1 is SGHAT and CDR2 FQNNGV. CDR3 in amino acids: CASSLGFVDRGHNEQFF.

The CDR3 sequence: CASSLSSSDSNFYTEAFF. V and J are TRBV27 and TRBJ1-1. Germline V gives CDR1 MNHEY, CDR2 SMNVEV (reference sequence). The CDR3 runs 18 residues.

V and J are TRBV29-1 and TRBJ2-3; TCRdb returns TRBD2, unconfirmable since there is no DNA. CDR3 length: 18 amino acids. The germline gives CDR1 SQVTM, CDR2 ANQGSEA. CDR3 amino acids: CSVEGLSEPGTSTDTQYF.

The chain employs TRBV2 and TRBJ2-7; TCRdb outputs TRBD2, but without DNA this stays unchecked. Germline-derived CDR1 and CDR2 are SNHLY and FYNNEI. The CDR3 length is 16 residues. CDR3 in amino acids: CASKASGRAGPYEQYF.

The V and J genes are TRBV29-1 and TRBJ2-7; TCRdb selects TRBD2, and the lack of DNA leaves this call unchecked. CDR1 is SQVTM, CDR2 ANQGSEA, per germline. The CDR3 has 15 amino acids. The CDR3 sequence is CSVQGDRAGGGEQYF.

The chain combines TRBV12-3 or TRBV12-4 with TRBJ1-6. The CDR3 has 13 residues. The CDR3 sequence is CASSPGSLSPLHF.

J is TRBJ1-2 and V is TRBV29-1; TCRdb gives TRBD1 as the D gene, but with no DNA this cannot be confirmed. The CDR3 has 14 residues. Per germline, CDR1 SQVTM and CDR2 ANQGSEA. CDR3 sequence: CSTGQGARIYGYTF.

The rearrangement uses TRBV7-9 and TRBJ2-3; as DNA is missing, the TRBD2 call by TCRdb cannot be tested. From germline, CDR1 is SEHNR and CDR2 FQNEAQ (reference sequence). The CDR3 sequence is 19 residues long. The CDR3 sequence is CASSPAHGTSGASTDTQYF.

The chain has TRBV12-3 or TRBV12-4 and TRBJ2-1; TCRdb reports TRBD2, a call that lacks DNA to check it against. CDR3 length: 15 residues. CDR3 sequence: CASSLYAGPDNEQFF.

The chain carries TRBV28 and TRBJ2-7. This CDR3 comprises 11 residues. Germline values: CDR1 MDHEN, CDR2 SYDVKM. CDR3: CASSFQYEQYF.

The chain recombines TRBV7-2 with TRBJ2-3. The CDR3 totals 14 residues. Germline V gene lookup returns CDR1 SGHTA and CDR2 FQGNSA. CDR3 sequence reads: CASSLGLAADTQYF. The whole variable domain, remainder taken from reference TRBV7-2 and TRBJ2-3, is GAGVSQSPSNKVTEKGKDVELRCDPISGHTALYWYRQSLGQGLEFLIYFQGNSAPDKSGLPSDRFSAERTGGSVSTLTIQRTQQEDSAVYLCASSLGLAADTQYFGPGTRLTVL.

The chain recombines TRBV13 with TRBJ2-5; TCRdb indicates TRBD1, and absent DNA this call remains unverified. Germline CDR1 and CDR2: PRHDT and FYEKMQ (reference sequence). CDR3 length equals 13 residues. This CDR3 reads CASSQGGSETQYF. Full variable domain (missing parts from reference TRBV13 and TRBJ2-5): AAGVIQSPRHLIKEKRETATLKCYPIPRHDTVYWYQQGPGQDPQFLISFYEKMQSDKGSIPDRFSAQQFSDYHSELNMSSLELGDSALYFCASSQGGSETQYFGPGTRLLVL.

This chain joins TRBV12-3 or TRBV12-4 and TRBJ1-5. The CDR3 is made up of 14 amino acids. The chain's CDR3 is CASSADNSNQPQHF.